These 11 T cell receptor beta chains came from one sample sequenced in a study of chemoradiotherapy in HPV16-positive cancers. The protocol was immunoSEQ multiplex PCR, while the TCRdb copy is restricted to in-frame clones and leaves out a portion. The sample gives about 29,000 clones, around 93% of which show up once; less than 25% is in the top ten. Sequencing was performed on blood, taken from a patient who underwent chemoradiotherapy. The receptors derive from a human donor with HPV-associated anogenital cancer.

V usage is TRBV10-3 and J usage is TRBJ2-2; TRBD1 might be the D (6 bases). The ends were cut back, 2 bases at V and 2 bases at J, with 9 bases in the middle. The germline V gene encodes CDR1 ENHRY and CDR2 SYGVKD. CDR3 length: 15 residues. CDR3 region: CAISEDRPNTGELFF. As DNA, the CDR3 is TGTGCCATCAGTGAGGACAGGCCAAACACCGGGGAGCTGTTTTTT.

J is TRBJ1-3 and V is TRBV5-4; D remains ambiguous. Deletions cut 0 bases from V and 4 bases from J, with 11 bases between. From germline, CDR1 is SGHNT and CDR2 YYREEE (reference sequence). There are 15 residues in the CDR3. CDR3 coding DNA: TGTGCCAGCAGCTTGGCCGGGTCGGGGGGAAACACCATATATTTT. Translating gives CASSLAGSGGNTIYF. Supplemented by reference TRBV5-4 and TRBJ1-3, the full variable domain reads ETGVTQSPTHLIKTRGQQVTLRCSSQSGHNTVSWYQQALGQGPQFIFQYYREEENGRGNFPPRFSGLQFPNYSSELNVNALELDDSALYLCASSLAGSGGNTIYFGEGSWLTVV.

The chain is built from TRBV5-4 and TRBJ2-3, with 14 bases aligning to TRBD2. V shed 0 bases, J shed 1 base, and the junction held 1 base outside the gene matches. CDR1 is SGHNT and CDR2 is YYREEE in the germline V gene (reference sequence). The length of the CDR3 is 17 residues. In nucleotides, the CDR3 is TGTGCCAGCAGCTTGGAGGGACTAGCGGGAGGCACAGATACGCAGTATTTT. Translation gives CASSLEGLAGGTDTQYF.

This clone turned up a few times. V gene TRBV6-1 combines with J gene TRBJ1-1, with unresolved D. The germline V gene encodes CDR1 MNHNS and CDR2 SASEGT. The CDR3 is 13 residues long. V was pared by 6 bases and J by 1 base, with 9 bases between. CDR3 region: CASRGPGNTEAFF. The CDR3 DNA follows: TGTGCCAGCAGGGGTCCAGGGAACACTGAAGCTTTCTTT.

The count of this clone is one. The V call is TRBV7-8, the J call TRBJ1-5, with a possible D match to TRBD1 (5 bases). The CDR3 spans 18 residues. Trimming stripped 2 bases from V and 0 bases from J, with 17 bases between. The V gene's germline CDR1 is SGHVS and CDR2 FQNEAQ. CDR3 loop: CASSLSPRRDLSNQPQHF. The CDR3 region has the DNA TGTGCCAGCAGCTTAAGCCCCCGCCGGGACCTTAGCAATCAGCCCCAGCATTTT.

The rearrangement links TRBV6-6 to TRBJ1-5; D not certain. The CDR3 contains 16 residues. V was cut by 0 bases and J by 4 bases, with 13 bases left in between. Germline V gene sequence: CDR1 MNHNY, CDR2 SVGAGI (reference sequence). The CDR3 sequence is CASSYSGTDKNQPQHF. For the CDR3, the DNA is TGTGCCAGCAGTTACTCGGGAACAGATAAAAATCAGCCCCAGCATTTT.

The rearrangement links TRBV5-1 to TRBJ2-1; perhaps TRBD1 as D (5 bases). CDR1 is SGHRS, CDR2 YFSETQ, per germline. The CDR3 covers 15 residues. Trimming cost V 0 bases and J 3 bases, with 10 bases left between them. CDR3 nucleotides: TGCGCCAGCAGCTTGGGGCAGGGTTACTACAATGAGCAGTTCTTC. Translation gives CASSLGQGYYNEQFF.

The rearrangement joins TRBV2 to TRBJ2-7; D call uncertain. The germline V gene has CDR1 SNHLY and CDR2 FYNNEI. This CDR3 comprises 14 residues. The germline V and J ends were trimmed by 4 bases and 1 base, with 11 bases remaining between them. DNA of the CDR3: TGTGCCAGCAGTGCGCTAGAGGAGTCCTACGAGCAGTACTTC. Translating gives CASSALEESYEQYF.

V is TRBV29-1 and J is TRBJ1-2; tentatively, D is TRBD1 (5 bases). This CDR3 has 11 amino acids. Trimming took off 7 bases at V and 2 bases at J, with 8 bases between the two ends. Germline V gene data show CDR1 as SQVTM and CDR2 as ANQGSEA. CDR3 in amino acids: CSATENYGYTF. CDR3 sequence (DNA): TGCAGCGCGACAGAGAACTATGGCTACACCTTC.

V usage is TRBV5-1 and J usage is TRBJ2-3; 7 bases map to TRBD1. Germline V CDR1 and CDR2: SGHRS, YFSETQ. The CDR3 length is 15 residues. The trim removed 2 bases at V and 3 bases at J, leaving 6 bases unmatched. CDR3 loop: CASSFGDRATDTQYF. In DNA form, the CDR3 reads TGCGCCAGCAGCTTTGGCGACAGGGCGACAGATACGCAGTATTTT.

V is TRBV2 and J is TRBJ2-1; D remains unclear. The ends were cut back, 7 bases at V and 3 bases at J, with 10 bases in the middle. Germline V lookup: CDR1 SNHLY, CDR2 FYNNEI. This CDR3 is 13 amino acids long. The DNA for the CDR3 is TGTGCCAGCAAACTTGAAAGCTACAATGAGCAGTTCTTC. It yields the protein CASKLESYNEQFF.